Described below is a single T cell receptor (beta chain) sequence and its context. Its specificity is not known. V lost 3 bases, J lost 5 bases, and 9 bases stayed unmatched. There are 15 residues in the CDR3. Germline V lookup: CDR1 KGHSH, CDR2 LQKENI. This sample stems from a study of long-term antiretroviral therapy in people with HIV. General study results and limits: Absence of data on ART adherence, viral resistance or therapy changes was noted. Clones with expansion before ART led the repertoire at all time points.

With survey level as its setting, the immunoSEQ assay was v3.0. It was roughly 40,000-50,000 T-cell genomes per sample that sequencing targeted. Sequencing used immunoSEQ multiplex PCR; TCRdb keeps in-frame clones, though not all of them. The table records approximately 12,000 clones, around 89% of them present only once. This TCR came from a woman aged 40 to 49 with HIV. V gene TRBV18 combines with J gene TRBJ2-5, with TRBD1 matching 7 bases. Sample: unsorted PBMCs, taken 0.2 years before starting antiretroviral therapy. The CDR3 loop is CASSPGDRVEETQYF. The CDR3 DNA is TGTGCCAGCTCACCCGGAGACAGGGTCGAGGAGACCCAGTACTTC.